The T cell receptor beta chain described here comes from a study of cytomegalovirus exposure and HLA in healthy donors (TCRdb year 2017). Looking at the study overall: According to a later analysis, the approximately 120 validation repertoires were produced on the same platform as the approximately 690 repertoires of the first cohort. The study aimed to test whether signatures of past pathogen exposure could be identified by cataloging public T cell receptors. Along with the approximately 700-subject first cohort, a separate validation cohort of over a hundred different subjects was used. To predict cytomegalovirus infection status, the study combined high-throughput TCR immunosequencing, statistical association of individual TCRs with disease status, and machine learning.

The donors were included in the validation cohort of over a hundred subjects, a group kept apart from the approximately 650-subject first cohort. Notes on this clone: Its antigen is not yet known. Base qualities are not at hand, and no much larger clone is one base apart.

The germline V gene provides CDR1 SGHVS and CDR2 FNYEAQ. The CDR3, from cysteine to phenylalanine, totals 14 residues. Only the CDR3 DNA is retained, 42 bases long and in frame from the first base. The germline V and J ends show losses of 5 bases and 6 bases respectively, and no gene match explains 7 bases of the junction. Overall study results and their limits: Subsequent analysis determined that TCRs grouped into clusters in the first cohort also showed a tendency toward co-occurrence across the 130 or so validation repertoires, and 94% of cluster scores exceeded 0. The authors suggested that the approach could potentially be generalized to other disease states and immunological phenotypes. In vitro tests confirmed that a few of the cytomegalovirus-associated TCR beta chains recognize cytomegalovirus antigens. The validation cohort had no HLA typing available for a later analysis, so co-occurrence within that cohort was assessed over all 120 or so repertoires. The study listed 150 to 200 TCR beta chains as associated with cytomegalovirus. In both the original and validation cohorts, the classifier was reported to diagnose cytomegalovirus status with high specificity and sensitivity. Across donors, most TCR sequences were observed very rarely, whereas some public TCRs were present in many individuals.

The library was made by the immunoSEQ multiplex PCR assay. Per the source publication's procedure: To diagnose cytomegalovirus status from the catalog of TCR beta chain sequences, a statistical classification framework was built. This is the immuneACCESS table as TCRdb keeps it, with only in-frame sequences that have V and J called. A part of the clones is gone; compared with another copy, unresolved V genes explain less than half, and the rest is unexplained. The V and J calls and the clone size are those of that table, but D and trimming were determined from the DNA. Present in this sample are 150,000 or so clones, about 83% of which were seen just once. The ten largest make up approximately 1.4% of the sample.

The sample taken for sequencing was PBMCs. This receptor was identified in a woman aged 30 to 39 in good health and CMV-seronegative. The chain was built from TRBV7-6 and TRBJ1-1, with 9 middle bases fitting TRBD1. The nucleotides read TGTGCCAGCAGCGCGGGACAGGGACTCTCTGAAGCTTTCTTT. Protein translation: CASSAGQGLSEAFF. The CDR3 plus the reference TRBV7-6 and TRBJ1-1 genes for the other parts give the full variable domain: GAGVSQSPRYKVTKRGQDVALRCDPISGHVSLYWYRQALGQGPEFLTYFNYEAQQDKSGLPNDRFSAERPEGSISTLTIQRTEQRDSAMYRCASSAGQGLSEAFFGQGTRLTVV.